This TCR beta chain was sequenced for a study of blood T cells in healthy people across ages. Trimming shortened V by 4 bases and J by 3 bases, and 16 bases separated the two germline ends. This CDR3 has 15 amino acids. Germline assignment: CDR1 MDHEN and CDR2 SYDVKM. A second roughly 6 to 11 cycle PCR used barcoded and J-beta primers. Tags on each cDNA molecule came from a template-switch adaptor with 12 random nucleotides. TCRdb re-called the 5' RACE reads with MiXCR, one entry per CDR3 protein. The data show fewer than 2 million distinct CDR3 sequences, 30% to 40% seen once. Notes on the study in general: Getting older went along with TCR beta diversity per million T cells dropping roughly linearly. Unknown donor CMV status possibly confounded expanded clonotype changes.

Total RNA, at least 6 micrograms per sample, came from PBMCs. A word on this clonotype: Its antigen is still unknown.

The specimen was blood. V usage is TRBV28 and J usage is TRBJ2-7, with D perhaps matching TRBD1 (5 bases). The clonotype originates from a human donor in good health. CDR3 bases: TGTGCCAGCAGTTCTTTTCCCAGGGTAGTCTACGAGCAGTACTTC. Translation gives CASSSFPRVVYEQYF.